The 30 T cell receptor beta chains listed next were all sequenced from one sample in a study of blood T cell repertoires in COVID-19. Generated by immunoSEQ multiplex PCR, the TCRdb table keeps only in-frame clones and is missing some. Of roughly 300,000 clones in the sample, 83% are singletons; the top ten hold over 9%. The sequenced material came from peripheral blood. Source of these receptors: a woman aged 45-59 years who had recovered from COVID-19.

V and J are TRBV28 and TRBJ1-1; TRBD1 is a possible D gene (5 bases). The CDR3 covers 15 residues. V was shortened by 2 bases and J by 5 bases, with 15 bases between the two germline ends. Looked up from germline, CDR1 is MDHEN and CDR2 is SYDVKM. This chain's CDR3 is CASSLPSGRLTEAFF. The CDR3 nucleotides read TGTGCCAGCAGTTTACCTTCAGGGAGGTTGACTGAAGCTTTCTTT.

The genes are TRBV27 and TRBJ2-7; D unresolved. Germline values: CDR1 MNHEY, CDR2 SMNVEV (reference sequence). V shed 2 bases and J shed 1 base, with 18 bases lying between them. This CDR3 has 17 residues. The CDR3 is CASSLRQTDPPSYEQYF. DNA of the CDR3: TGTGCCAGCAGTTTAAGGCAGACTGACCCCCCATCCTACGAGCAGTACTTC.

In its sample, this clone was seen many times. The chain recombines TRBV11-3 with TRBJ2-1; TRBD1 matches at 9 bases. Germline values: CDR1 SGHNT, CDR2 YENEEA. The CDR3 runs 15 residues. V gave up 0 bases and J gave up 9 bases; unmatched junction bases: 6. Written as DNA, the CDR3 is TGTGCCAGCAGCTTAGAACAGGGGGCCTTCGGTGAGCAGTTCTTC. Translating gives CASSLEQGAFGEQFF.

In the case of this clone: One end of the junction fails to match germline, which may point to a read error. The chain links TRBV6-1 to TRBJ2-7; TRBD2 matches at 12 bases. CDR1 is MNHNS, CDR2 SASEGT, per germline. The CDR3 extends over 16 amino acids. The CDR3 sequence is CASSKAGTSGSYEQYF. CDR3 sequence (DNA): TGTGCCAGCAGTAAAGCCGGGACTAGCGGGTCCTACGAGCAGTACTTC.

The chain couples TRBV6-5 to TRBJ1-2; the match to TRBD1 covers 7 bases. The junction had 8 bases not matched to a gene; V was cut back by 0 bases and J by 4 bases. The CDR3 extends over 16 amino acids. Germline CDR1 reads MNHEY; CDR2 reads SVGAGI. The CDR3 region is CASSYSDRATSYGYTF. CDR3 nucleotides: TGTGCCAGCAGTTACTCAGACAGGGCAACATCCTATGGCTACACCTTC.

The CDR3 coding sequence is TGCGCCAGCAGCTTGGTTTCCCGTACAGATACGCAGTATTTT. Translation: CASSLVSRTDTQYF. The chain uses TRBV5-1 and TRBJ2-3; D gene ambiguous. V lost 0 bases to trimming and J lost 3 bases, with 8 bases between them. Germline loops: CDR1 SGHRS, CDR2 YFSETQ. The CDR3 is 14 amino acids.

The chain uses TRBV6-1 and TRBJ2-4; D remains unclear. V was cut by 3 bases and J by 9 bases, with 12 bases left in between. This CDR3 spans 13 amino acids. Germline V gives CDR1 MNHNS, CDR2 SASEGT. This CDR3 is CASSDVGPGIQYF. The CDR3 coding sequence is TGTGCCAGCAGTGACGTCGGTCCGGGCATTCAGTACTTC.

V gene TRBV4-3 combines with J gene TRBJ1-2; the match to TRBD1 covers 8 bases. V lost 0 bases and J lost 4; bases outside the gene matches: 7. CDR1 is LGHNA, CDR2 YSLEER, per germline. CDR3 size: 16 residues. Here the CDR3 reads CASSQEMAGGLYGYTF. In DNA, the CDR3 is TGCGCCAGCAGCCAAGAGATGGCAGGGGGCCTCTATGGCTACACCTTC.

J is TRBJ2-1 and V is TRBV6-6; 8 bases agree with TRBD2. After removal of 9 bases from V and 7 bases from J, the junction contained 5 bases not matched to a gene. CDR1 MNHNY and CDR2 SVGAGI come from the germline V gene (reference sequence). The CDR3 loop spans 12 amino acids. CDR3 amino acids: CASAGGENEQFF. The CDR3 bases are TGTGCCAGTGCGGGGGGTGAAAATGAGCAGTTCTTC.

The chain is built from TRBV4-2 and TRBJ2-7, with a tentative D call TRBD1 (6 bases). Trimming removed 0 bases at V and 2 bases at J, with 20 bases between. The CDR3 runs to 18 residues. Germline assignment: CDR1 LGHNA and CDR2 YNFKEQ. In nucleotides, the CDR3 is TGTGCCAGCAGCCAAGATCTGGGGAACAGGGACCGGACCTACGAGCAGTACTTC. Translating gives CASSQDLGNRDRTYEQYF.

The rearrangement joins TRBV7-9 to TRBJ2-5; 12 bases align to TRBD2. J lost 1 base, V lost 6 bases, and 3 bases had no gene match. The CDR3 is 15 amino acids. Germline CDR1 and CDR2: SEHNR and FQNEAQ (reference sequence). As DNA, the CDR3 is TGTGCCAGCAGAGAGACTAGCGGGAGCCAAGAGACCCAGTACTTC. Amino acids: CASRETSGSQETQYF.

The V and J genes are TRBV9 and TRBJ2-3, with 8 bases lining up with TRBD2. V lost 4 bases and J lost 4; bases outside the gene matches: 8. The CDR3 has 15 amino acids. The V gene's germline CDR1 is SGDLS and CDR2 YYNGEE. For the CDR3, the DNA is TGTGCCAGCAGCACCGGGGGGGCCCGGTCAGATACGCAGTATTTT. It yields the protein CASSTGGARSDTQYF.

The V gene is TRBV6-1, the J gene TRBJ1-6, with 9 bases aligning to TRBD1. With V trimmed by 3 bases and J by 6 bases, 9 bases remained unmatched. This CDR3 is 17 amino acids long. Looked up from germline, CDR1 is MNHNS and CDR2 is SASEGT. The CDR3 protein is CASSDPSRTGVNSPLHF. DNA for the CDR3: TGTGCCAGCAGTGACCCCTCACGGACAGGGGTTAATTCACCCCTCCACTTT.

Comment on this clone: Different DNA sequences within this sample yield the same CDR3. The chain joins TRBV27 to TRBJ2-7, with 11 bases fitting TRBD1. Germline trimming cut 3 bases from V and 3 bases from J; bases unmatched to any gene: 1. The germline V gene has CDR1 MNHEY and CDR2 SMNVEV (reference sequence). The CDR3 extends over 14 amino acids. CDR3 region: CASSLGQGGYEQYF. The DNA for the CDR3 is TGTGCCAGCAGTTTGGGACAGGGGGGCTACGAGCAGTACTTC.

The rearrangement joins TRBV4-3 to TRBJ2-1, with 7 bases identical to TRBD1. This CDR3 has 16 residues. Germline CDR1 is LGHNA and CDR2 is YSLEER. J lost 2 bases, V lost 1 base, and 5 bases had no gene match. The CDR3 bases are TGCGCCAGCAGCCAAGGTGGGACAGAGACCTACAATGAGCAGTTCTTC. As protein: CASSQGGTETYNEQFF.

Comments on this clone: Distinct nucleotide sequences in the sample also encode this CDR3. The chain combines TRBV7-2 with TRBJ2-7; 11 bases are a match to TRBD1. Trimming took 5 bases from V and 2 from J; bases not matched to a gene: 5. The V gene's germline CDR1 is SGHTA and CDR2 FQGNSA. The CDR3 loop spans 15 amino acids. The CDR3 protein is CASSAGTGGAYEQYF. The CDR3 nucleotides are TGTGCCAGCAGCGCTGGGACAGGGGGGGCCTACGAGCAGTACTTC.

V usage is TRBV28 and J usage is TRBJ2-5, with TRBD1 matching over 7 bases. CDR3 size: 16 residues. The V gene end was trimmed by 5 bases and the J gene end by 5 bases; junction bases not matched to a gene: 14. Germline assignment: CDR1 MDHEN and CDR2 SYDVKM. The CDR3, as DNA: TGTGCCAGCAGTGGGGCGGGCAGGGGGTTATGGGAGACCCAGTACTTC. It specifies CASSGAGRGLWETQYF.

The chain links TRBV3-1 (or the pseudogene TRBV3-2) to TRBJ1-2, with 8 bases matching TRBD1. The germline V gene encodes CDR1 LGHDT and CDR2 YNNKEL (reference sequence). The junction had 14 bases not matched to a gene; V was cut back by 5 bases and J by 3 bases. CDR3 length: 17 residues. This CDR3 is CASSSSQKTGQDYGYTF. The DNA of the CDR3 is TGTGCCAGCAGCTCATCACAAAAGACGGGACAGGACTATGGCTACACCTTC.

The J gene is TRBJ2-6, the V gene TRBV2; the match to TRBD2 covers 7 bases. This CDR3 spans 15 amino acids. CDR1 and CDR2 (germline): SNHLY, FYNNEI. V lost 7 bases, J lost 4 bases, and 7 bases stayed unmatched. The CDR3: CASTTLASGANVLTF. As DNA, the CDR3 is TGTGCCAGCACCACACTAGCGTCGGGGGCCAACGTCCTGACTTTC.

In this sample, this clone turned up once. This chain's CDR3 is CASSLASGSGETQYF. The CDR3 DNA sequence: TGTGCCAGCAGCTTAGCTAGCGGGAGTGGAGAGACCCAGTACTTC. The chain couples TRBV7-2 to TRBJ2-5; TRBD2 matches 9 bases. With 0 bases clipped from V and 4 bases from J, the junction kept 3 bases outside the gene matches. CDR1 is SGHTA and CDR2 is FQGNSA in the germline V gene. CDR3 length equals 15 residues.

The genes are TRBV14 and TRBJ1-2; D call uncertain. V lost 4 bases and J 9 bases, leaving 15 bases between the germline ends. The CDR3 is 13 residues long. Looked up from germline, CDR1 is SGHDN and CDR2 is FVKESK. The CDR3 sequence: CASSPGAAPSYTF. CDR3 nucleotide sequence: TGTGCCAGCAGCCCCGGCGCGGCCCCTAGCTACACCTTC.

J is TRBJ1-5 and V is TRBV28, with 8 bases lining up with TRBD1. The CDR3 runs 16 residues. V shed 3 bases, J shed 4 bases, and the junction held 8 bases outside the gene matches. CDR1 and CDR2 from the germline V gene are MDHEN and SYDVKM. The CDR3 region has the DNA TGTGCCAGCAGTTTGATAACAGGGGGACCGAATCAGCCCCAGCATTTT. As protein: CASSLITGGPNQPQHF.

J is TRBJ1-1 and V is TRBV6-1; the match to TRBD1 covers 7 bases. J lost 0 bases, V lost 1 base, and 14 bases had no gene match. Germline V gene data show CDR1 as MNHNS and CDR2 as SASEGT. The CDR3 totals 19 residues. The CDR3 DNA reads TGTGCCAGCAGTGAAGAAGGTCCGGGACAGTTACCGTTGAACACTGAAGCTTTCTTT. Protein: CASSEEGPGQLPLNTEAFF.

V and J are TRBV19 and TRBJ2-2; a possible D gene is TRBD2 (5 bases). The CDR3 covers 15 residues. Germline assignment: CDR1 LNHDA and CDR2 SQIVND (reference sequence). The V and J ends lost 3 bases and 2 bases respectively, with 10 bases between them. The CDR3 DNA is TGTGCCAGTAGTATCCGTCTAGCCAACACCGGGGAGCTGTTTTTT. The encoded protein is CASSIRLANTGELFF.

This chain uses TRBV9 with TRBJ2-1; 8 bases agree with TRBD2. The J segment lost 5 bases and the V segment lost 4 bases, leaving 8 bases of the junction unmatched. This CDR3 contains 15 residues. The germline CDR1 and CDR2 sequences are SGDLS and YYNGEE. CDR3 residues: CASSPQGRGDNEQFF. CDR3 DNA: TGTGCCAGCAGCCCCCAGGGGCGGGGGGACAATGAGCAGTTCTTC.

The V gene is TRBV3-1 (or the pseudogene TRBV3-2), the J gene TRBJ2-3, with D possibly being TRBD1 (6 bases). There are 19 residues in the CDR3. Trimming cost V 2 bases and J 2 bases, with 23 bases left between them. The germline gives CDR1 LGHDT, CDR2 YNNKEL (reference sequence). The CDR3 protein is CASSQPPDLMDRYTDTQYF. The CDR3 nucleotides read TGTGCCAGCAGCCAACCACCCGATCTAATGGACAGATACACAGATACGCAGTATTTT.

This clone was detected only once. DNA of the CDR3: TGTGCCATCATGCCGCCGGGACAGATACTCTATGGCTACACCTTC. It specifies CAIMPPGQILYGYTF. This sequence joins TRBV7-9 and TRBJ1-2; TRBD1 matches 7 bases. This CDR3 spans 15 amino acids. Germline V gene data show CDR1 as SEHNR and CDR2 as FQNEAQ (reference sequence). Unmatched junction bases numbered 15, after V lost 10 bases and J lost 4 bases.

In DNA, the CDR3 is TGTGCCAGCAGTGACAGGGGTGACACAGATACGCAGTATTTT. Its protein product is CASSDRGDTDTQYF. The chain employs TRBV6-4 and TRBJ2-3, with D possibly matching TRBD1 (5 bases). The CDR3 covers 14 residues. Trimming stripped 2 bases from V and 2 bases from J, with 8 bases between. The V gene's germline CDR1 is MRHNA and CDR2 SNTAGT.

The rearrangement joins TRBV2 to TRBJ2-2, with TRBD2 matching 9 bases. This CDR3 is 17 amino acids long. CDR1 SNHLY and CDR2 FYNNEI come from the germline V gene. V was clipped by 3 bases and J by 4 bases; unmatched bases: 9. CDR3 loop: CASSEPPGLAVTGELFF. CDR3 nucleotide sequence: TGTGCCAGCAGTGAGCCTCCGGGACTAGCCGTCACCGGGGAGCTGTTTTTT.

The J gene is TRBJ1-1, the V gene TRBV7-6; TRBD1 matches 9 bases. CDR1 is SGHVS, CDR2 FNYEAQ, per germline. The CDR3 is made up of 13 amino acids. The J segment lost 11 bases and the V segment lost 3 bases, leaving 7 bases of the junction unmatched. CDR3 loop: CASSLGQGGEAFF. The CDR3 DNA reads as TGTGCCAGCAGCTTGGGACAGGGCGGGGAGGCTTTCTTT.